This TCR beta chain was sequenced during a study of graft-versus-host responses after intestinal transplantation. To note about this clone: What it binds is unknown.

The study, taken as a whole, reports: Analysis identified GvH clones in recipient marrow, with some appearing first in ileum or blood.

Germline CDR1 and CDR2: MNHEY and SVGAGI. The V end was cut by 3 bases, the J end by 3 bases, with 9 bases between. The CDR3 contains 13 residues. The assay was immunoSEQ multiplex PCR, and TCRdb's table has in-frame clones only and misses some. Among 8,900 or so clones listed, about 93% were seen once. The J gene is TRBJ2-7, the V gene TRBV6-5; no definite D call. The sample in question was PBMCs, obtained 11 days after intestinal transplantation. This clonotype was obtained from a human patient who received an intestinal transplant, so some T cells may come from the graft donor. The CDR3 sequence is CASSYSRGYEQYF. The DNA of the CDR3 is TGTGCCAGCAGTTATAGTCGTGGCTACGAGCAGTACTTC.